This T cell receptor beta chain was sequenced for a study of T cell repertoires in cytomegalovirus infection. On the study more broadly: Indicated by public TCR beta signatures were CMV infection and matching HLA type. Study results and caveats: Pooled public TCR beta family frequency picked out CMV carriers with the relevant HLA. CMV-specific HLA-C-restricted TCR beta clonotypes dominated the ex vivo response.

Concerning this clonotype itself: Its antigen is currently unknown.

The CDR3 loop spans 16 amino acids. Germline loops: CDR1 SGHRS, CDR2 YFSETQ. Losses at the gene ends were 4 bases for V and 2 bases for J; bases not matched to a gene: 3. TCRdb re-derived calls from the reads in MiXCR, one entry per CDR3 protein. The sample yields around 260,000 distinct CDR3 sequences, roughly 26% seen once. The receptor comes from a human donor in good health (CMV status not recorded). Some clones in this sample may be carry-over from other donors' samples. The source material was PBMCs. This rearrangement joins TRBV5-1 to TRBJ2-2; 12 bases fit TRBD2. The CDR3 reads CASSPGLAGNTGELFF. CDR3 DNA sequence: TGCGCCAGCAGCCCTGGACTAGCGGGAAACACCGGGGAGCTGTTTTTT.